The present entry profiles one T cell receptor beta chain with its context. Trimming removed 7 bases at V and 4 bases at J, with 11 bases between. Germline-derived CDR1 and CDR2 are DFQATT and SNEGSKA (reference sequence). The CDR3 has 12 residues. This specimen comes from a study of Graves' ophthalmopathy and Graves' hyperthyroidism. The study amplified TCR beta CDR3 regions using RNA transcripts. First-round RT-PCR employed HTBI primers, with a second-round multiplex PCR after it. Each CDR3 protein is one row after TCRdb ran MiXCR on the multiplex PCR reads. The sample lists 600,000 to 650,000 distinct CDR3 sequences; about a fifth were seen once.

The chain joins TRBV20-1 to TRBJ1-5, with D possibly being TRBD1 (5 bases). This TCR derives from a woman in her late teens or twenties with stable Graves' hyperthyroidism. Some clones in this sample may be carry-over from other donors' samples. Material: peripheral blood. CDR3 nucleotide sequence: TGCAGTGTCGACAGACCAAATCAGCCCCAGCATTTT. It specifies CSVDRPNQPQHF.